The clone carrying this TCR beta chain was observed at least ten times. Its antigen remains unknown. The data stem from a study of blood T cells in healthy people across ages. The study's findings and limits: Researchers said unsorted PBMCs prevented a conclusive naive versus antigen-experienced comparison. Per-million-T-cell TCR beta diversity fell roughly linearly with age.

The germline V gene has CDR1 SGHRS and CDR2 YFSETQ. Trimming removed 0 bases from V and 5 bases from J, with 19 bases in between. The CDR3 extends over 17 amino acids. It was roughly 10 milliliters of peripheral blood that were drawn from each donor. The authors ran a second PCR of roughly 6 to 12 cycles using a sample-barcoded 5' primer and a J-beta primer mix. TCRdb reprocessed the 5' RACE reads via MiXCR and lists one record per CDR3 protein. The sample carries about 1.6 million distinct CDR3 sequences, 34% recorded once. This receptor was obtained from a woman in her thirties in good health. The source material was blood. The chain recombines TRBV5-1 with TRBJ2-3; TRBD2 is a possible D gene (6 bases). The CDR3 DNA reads TGCGCCAGCAGCTTGGGCGGGGTAGTTCCGGATAGAGATACGCAGTATTTT. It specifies CASSLGGVVPDRDTQYF.